This T cell receptor (beta chain) was found in a study of T cells in Graves' hyperthyroidism and ophthalmopathy. With respect to this clonotype: Its antigen remains unknown.

V was pared by 8 bases and J by 3 bases, with 16 bases between. The V gene's germline CDR1 is MDHEN and CDR2 SYDVKM. The CDR3 length is 14 residues. Study results and limitations: Among clonotypes expanded in thyroid above 0.001, most were also found in blood.

PBMCs stemmed from under 11 ml fresh peripheral blood. RNA transcripts yielded amplified TCR beta CDR3 regions. Initially, a first-round RT-PCR of the TCR CDR3 employed the HTBI primer set. TCRdb ran MiXCR on the multiplex PCR reads and lists one entry per CDR3 protein. The profile shows nearly 600,000 distinct CDR3 sequences, approximately 14% of them singletons. The chain employs TRBV28 and TRBJ1-2; maybe TRBD1 (6 bases). Sequenced sample: blood. This receptor was obtained from a woman under 30 with Graves' ophthalmopathy. The CDR3 region has the DNA TGTGCCAGCGGACCGGGAGGGGGTGACTATGGCTACACCTTC. It is translated as CASGPGGGDYGYTF.